A selection of T cell receptor beta chains follows, all from one sample in a study of blood T cell repertoires in COVID-19. Generated by immunoSEQ multiplex PCR, the TCRdb table keeps only in-frame clones and is missing some. The repertoire consists of fewer than 350,000 clones, with 81% occurring once and the leading ten covering 2.5% to 3%. Sequencing was carried out using peripheral blood. The source is a woman aged 55-75 years with active or convalescent COVID-19. The CDR3 runs from the conserved cysteine through the conserved F or W. The D gene is left open where the match is weak. Clone size, where shown, is once, few, many, or a class for clones that have expanded.

>-|TRBV6-5|TRBJ2-5|TRBD1
TGTGCCAGCAGTTACTCGAGACGACAGGGGGCCGAGACCCAGTACTTC
CASSYSRRQGAETQYF
>-|TRBV5-1|TRBJ2-1|-
TGCGCCAGCAGCCACCCTCAGGAATACAATGAGCAGTTCTTC
CASSHPQEYNEQFF
>-|TRBV30|TRBJ2-3|-
TGTGCCTGGAGTGTACTCTCCCAGGGCGGTACGCAGTATTTT
CAWSVLSQGGTQYF
>many|TRBV18|TRBJ1-4|-
TGTGCCAGCTCACCTTCCAGTAATGAAAAACTGTTTTTT
CASSPSSNEKLFF
>few|TRBV6-1|TRBJ1-2|-
TGTGCCAGCAGTGAAGTCCAGGCCTCCCCCTATGGCTACACCTTC
CASSEVQASPYGYTF
>many|TRBV4-1|TRBJ2-1|TRBD2
TGCGCCAGCAGCCGGACTAGCGGTTCCTACAATGAGCAGTTCTTC
CASSRTSGSYNEQFF
>-|TRBV25-1|TRBJ2-5|-
TGTGCCAGCAGTGGACTCCTGGTGTCCCAAGAGACCCAGTACTTC
CASSGLLVSQETQYF
>few|TRBV10-1|TRBJ2-7|-
TGCGCCAGCAGTGAGTCTGGCGGGTACGAGCAGTACTTC
CASSESGGYEQYF
>many|TRBV2|TRBJ1-6|-
TGTGCCAGCACCGGGGAAGGGAATTCACCCCTCCACTTT
CASTGEGNSPLHF
>-|TRBV6-5|TRBJ1-2|-
TGTGCCAGCACCCGCGGGAGGGGTAATGGCTACACCTTC
CASTRGRGNGYTF
>-|TRBV12-3/TRBV12-4|TRBJ1-1|-
TGTGCCAGCAGAGCCGACACTGAAGCTTTCTTT
CASRADTEAFF
>-|TRBV11-1|TRBJ2-4|-
TGTGCCAGCAGCCTGAGCATAGCCAAAAACATTCAGTACTTC
CASSLSIAKNIQYF
>-|TRBV5-5|TRBJ2-2|TRBD2
TGTGCCAGCAGCTTGCTCGGGGGGGTGATCGCCGGGGAGCTGTTTTTT
CASSLLGGVIAGELFF
>-|TRBV12-5|TRBJ1-2|TRBD1
TGTGCTAGTGCCGGGGACAGCTATGGCTACACCTTC
CASAGDSYGYTF
>few|TRBV5-4|TRBJ2-5|TRBD2
TGTGCCAGCAGCCCCCGGACTAGCGGGGGCCCCGGGACCCAGTACTTC
CASSPRTSGGPGTQYF
>-|TRBV4-3|TRBJ2-3|TRBD2
TGCGCCAGCAGCCAAGGGGTAGCGGGGGTGAGCACAGATACGCAGTATTTT
CASSQGVAGVSTDTQYF
>-|TRBV7-9|TRBJ1-5|-
TGTGCCAGCAGCCCAGGCGACAGATTTTGGAGTCAGCCCCAGCATTTT
CASSPGDRFWSQPQHF
>few|TRBV19|TRBJ1-4|TRBD1
TGTGCCAGTAGTCCTTCCAACAGGGGGCCCGGAGAAAAACTGTTTTTT
CASSPSNRGPGEKLFF
>-|TRBV6-6|TRBJ1-6|-
TGTGCCAGCAGTCTCTTATCGGCGGAGGGCAATAATTCACCCCTCCACTTT
CASSLLSAEGNNSPLHF